This TCR beta chain was recorded in a study of response to subunit inactivated influenza vaccine (dated by TCRdb to the late 2010s). As for the study more broadly: To follow how T cells responded to a trivalent subunit inactivated influenza vaccine, the researchers relied on deep quantitative profiling of the T cell receptor repertoire. Findings and caveats that apply to the study as a whole: The authors proposed that each seasonal influenza vaccination may bring in only a limited number of new T cells.

Libraries were prepared through RT-PCR. TCRdb records Illumina HiSeq 2500 as the sequencer. TCRdb itself trimmed the public reads at Q25 with fastp, ran MiXCR and retained productive beta chains. Rows are combined by CDR3 protein, so each entry shows the most common genes and DNA. Here the sample has around 650,000 distinct CDR3 sequences; 15% to 18% occur a single time. Of the sample, around 10% falls within the top ten clones. This clonotype has just a few counts. It lacks a known antigen. Base qualities are not recorded, but no much larger clone differs from it by a single base. V was cut back by 4 bases and J by 7 bases, leaving a gap of 17 bases between them. From cysteine to phenylalanine, the CDR3 is 14 amino acids long. Solely the CDR3 DNA is kept, with 42 bases framed from the first base. Looking up the germline V gene (reference sequence) yields CDR1 SGHKS and CDR2 YYEKEE.

This receptor chain uses TRBV5-5 and TRBJ1-2; matching of 5 bases hints at TRBD1 as the D gene. This clonotype originated in a man aged 45 to 65 who received an inactivated influenza vaccine. Donor details come from another sample of the same person, matched by shared clones. Sequenced here: PBMCs from blood, sampled approximately 12 days after vaccination. At the DNA level, the sequence is TGTGCCAGCAGCCCCCCAGGAGGGGTGGGTGGCTACACCTTC. The resulting protein is CASSPPGGVGGYTF.